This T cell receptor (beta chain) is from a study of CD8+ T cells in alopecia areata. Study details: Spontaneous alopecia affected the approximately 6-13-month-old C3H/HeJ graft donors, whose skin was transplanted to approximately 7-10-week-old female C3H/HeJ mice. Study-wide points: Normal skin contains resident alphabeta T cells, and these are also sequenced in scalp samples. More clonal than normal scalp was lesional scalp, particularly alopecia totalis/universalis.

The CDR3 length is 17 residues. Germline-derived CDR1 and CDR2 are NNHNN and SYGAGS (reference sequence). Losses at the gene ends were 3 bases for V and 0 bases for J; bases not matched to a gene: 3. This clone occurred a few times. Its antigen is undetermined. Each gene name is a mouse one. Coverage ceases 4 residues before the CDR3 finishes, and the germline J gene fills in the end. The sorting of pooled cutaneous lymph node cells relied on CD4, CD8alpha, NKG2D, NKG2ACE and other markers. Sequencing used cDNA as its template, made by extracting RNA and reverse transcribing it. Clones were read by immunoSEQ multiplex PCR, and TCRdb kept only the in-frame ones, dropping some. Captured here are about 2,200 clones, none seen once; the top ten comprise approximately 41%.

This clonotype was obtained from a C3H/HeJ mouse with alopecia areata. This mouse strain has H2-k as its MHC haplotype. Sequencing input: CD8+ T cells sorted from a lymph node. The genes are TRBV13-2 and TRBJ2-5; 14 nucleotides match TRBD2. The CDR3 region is CASGGDWGGGNQDTQYF. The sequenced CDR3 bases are TGTGCCAGCGGTGGGGACTGGGGGGGCGGTAACCAAGAC.